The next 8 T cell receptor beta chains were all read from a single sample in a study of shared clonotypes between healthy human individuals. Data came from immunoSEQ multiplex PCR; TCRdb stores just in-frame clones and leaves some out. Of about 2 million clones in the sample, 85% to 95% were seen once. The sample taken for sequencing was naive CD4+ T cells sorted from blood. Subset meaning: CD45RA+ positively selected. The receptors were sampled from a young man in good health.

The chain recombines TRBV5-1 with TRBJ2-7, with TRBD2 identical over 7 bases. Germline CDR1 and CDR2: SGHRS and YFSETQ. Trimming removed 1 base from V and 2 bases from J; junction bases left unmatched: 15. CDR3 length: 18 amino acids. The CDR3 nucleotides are TGCGCCAGCAGCTTGAGGTCAGGGCTGCGGGAGACCGCCTACGAGCAGTACTTC. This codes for CASSLRSGLRETAYEQYF.

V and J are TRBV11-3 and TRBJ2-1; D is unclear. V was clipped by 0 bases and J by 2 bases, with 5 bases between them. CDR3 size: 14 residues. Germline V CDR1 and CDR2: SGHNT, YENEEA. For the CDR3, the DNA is TGTGCCAGCAGCTTAGAGTGGCCCTACAATGAGCAGTTCTTC. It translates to CASSLEWPYNEQFF.

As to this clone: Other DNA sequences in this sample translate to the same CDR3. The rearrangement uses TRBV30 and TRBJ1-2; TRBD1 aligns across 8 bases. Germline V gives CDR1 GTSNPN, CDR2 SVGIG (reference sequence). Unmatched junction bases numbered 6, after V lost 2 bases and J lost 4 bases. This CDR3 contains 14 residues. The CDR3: CAWSRQGAGYGYTF. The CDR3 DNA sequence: TGTGCCTGGAGTCGTCAGGGGGCGGGCTATGGCTACACCTTC.

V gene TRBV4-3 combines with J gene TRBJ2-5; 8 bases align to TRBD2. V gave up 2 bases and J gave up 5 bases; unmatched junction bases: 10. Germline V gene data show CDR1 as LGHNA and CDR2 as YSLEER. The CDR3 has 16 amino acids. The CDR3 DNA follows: TGCGCCAGCAGCCAATCGGGAGCGGGAGCCGGGGAGACCCAGTACTTC. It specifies CASSQSGAGAGETQYF.

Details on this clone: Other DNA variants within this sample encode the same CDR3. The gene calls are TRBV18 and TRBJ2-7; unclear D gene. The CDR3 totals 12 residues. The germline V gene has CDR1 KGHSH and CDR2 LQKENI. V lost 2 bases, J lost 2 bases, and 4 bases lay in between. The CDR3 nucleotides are TGTGCCAGCTCACCAGGAGCCTACGAGCAGTACTTC. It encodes CASSPGAYEQYF.

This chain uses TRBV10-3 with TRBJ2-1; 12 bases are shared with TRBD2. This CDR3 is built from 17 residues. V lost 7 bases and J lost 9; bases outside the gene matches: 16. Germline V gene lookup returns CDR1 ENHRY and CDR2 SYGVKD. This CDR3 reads CAITPASGGAPKGEQFF. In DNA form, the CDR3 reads TGTGCCATCACCCCGGCTAGCGGGGGGGCCCCTAAGGGTGAGCAGTTCTTC.

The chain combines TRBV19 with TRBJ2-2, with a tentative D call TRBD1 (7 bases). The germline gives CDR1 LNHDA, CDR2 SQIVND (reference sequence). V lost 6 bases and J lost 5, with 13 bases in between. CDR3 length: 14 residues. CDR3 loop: CASREAGGTGELFF. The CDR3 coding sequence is TGTGCCAGTAGGGAGGCAGGGGGGACCGGGGAGCTGTTTTTT.

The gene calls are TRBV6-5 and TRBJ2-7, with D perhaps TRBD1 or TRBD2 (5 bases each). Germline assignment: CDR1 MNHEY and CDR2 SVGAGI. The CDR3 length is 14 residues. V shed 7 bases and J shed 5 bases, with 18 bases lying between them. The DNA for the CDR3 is TGTGCCAGCACAAGGGGCGCGTCCGGGAACGAGCAGTACTTC. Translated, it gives CASTRGASGNEQYF.